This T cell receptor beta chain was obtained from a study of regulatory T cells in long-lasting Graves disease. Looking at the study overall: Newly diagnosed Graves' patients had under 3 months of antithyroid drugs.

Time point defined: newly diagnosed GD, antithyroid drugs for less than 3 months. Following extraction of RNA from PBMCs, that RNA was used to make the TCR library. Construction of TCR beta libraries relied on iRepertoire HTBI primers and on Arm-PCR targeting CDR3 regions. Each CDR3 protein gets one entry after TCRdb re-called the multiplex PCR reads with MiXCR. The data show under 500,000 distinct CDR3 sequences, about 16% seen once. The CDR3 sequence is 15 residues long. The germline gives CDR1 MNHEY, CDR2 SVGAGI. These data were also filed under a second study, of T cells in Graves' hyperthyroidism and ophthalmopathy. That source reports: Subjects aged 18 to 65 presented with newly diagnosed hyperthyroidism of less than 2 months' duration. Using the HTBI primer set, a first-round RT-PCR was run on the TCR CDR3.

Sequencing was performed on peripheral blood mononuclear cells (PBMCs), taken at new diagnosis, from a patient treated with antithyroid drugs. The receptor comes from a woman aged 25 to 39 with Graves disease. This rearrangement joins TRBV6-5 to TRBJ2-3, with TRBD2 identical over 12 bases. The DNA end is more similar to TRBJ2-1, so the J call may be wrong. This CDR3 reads CASSSLAGGDNEQFF. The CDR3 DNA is TGTGCCAGCAGTTCCCTAGCGGGAGGGGACAATGAGCAGTTCTTC.